This passage covers 6 T cell receptor beta chains from one sample sequenced in a study of shared clonotypes between healthy human individuals. The naive CD8 population came from CD45RO-negative cells selected for CCR7, without terminally differentiated effector memory CD45RA+ cells. The data were produced by immunoSEQ multiplex PCR, yet TCRdb's version contains in-frame clones alone and is incomplete. The sample consists of some 2,000,000 clones, roughly 94% of them appearing once. Source material: naive CD8+ T cells sorted from blood. The receptors were gathered from a man younger than 35 in good health.

The V call is TRBV4-2, the J call TRBJ2-3; 9 bases line up with TRBD1. Looked up from germline, CDR1 is LGHNA and CDR2 is YNFKEQ. With V trimmed by 4 bases and J by 5 bases, 13 bases remained unmatched. The CDR3 has 17 residues. The CDR3 coding sequence is TGTGCCAGCAGCCCCGAAGCCGGGACAGGGATTATAGATACGCAGTATTTT. It specifies CASSPEAGTGIIDTQYF.

CDR3 residues: CASSRPGLAGVELANEQFF. The CDR3 nucleotides are TGTGCCAGTAGTCGGCCGGGACTAGCGGGAGTGGAGTTGGCCAATGAGCAGTTCTTC. The chain couples TRBV19 to TRBJ2-1; 14 nucleotides match TRBD2. In germline, CDR1 is LNHDA, CDR2 SQIVND (reference sequence). This CDR3 spans 19 amino acids. The trim removed 5 bases at V and 6 bases at J, leaving 15 bases unmatched.

This clone was seen a handful of times. The sample holds other DNA sequences that translate to the same CDR3. This chain links TRBV7-9 with TRBJ1-2; tentatively, D is TRBD1 (5 bases). This CDR3 comprises 14 residues. Trimming shortened V by 5 bases and J by 3 bases, and 13 bases separated the two germline ends. Germline V gene lookup returns CDR1 SEHNR and CDR2 FQNEAQ (reference sequence). Written as DNA, the CDR3 is TGTGCCAGCAGCCCCGGTGGAGGGGACTATGGCTACACCTTC. Translated, it gives CASSPGGGDYGYTF.

On this clone itself: Additional DNA sequences in this sample encode the identical CDR3. The chain carries TRBV27 and TRBJ2-7; 12 nucleotides match TRBD2. In germline, CDR1 is MNHEY, CDR2 SMNVEV (reference sequence). The CDR3 has 14 residues. Germline trimming cut 6 bases from V and 0 bases from J; bases unmatched to any gene: 0. The CDR3 region has the DNA TGTGCCAGCAGACTAGCGGGAGGCTCCTACGAGCAGTACTTC. Protein: CASRLAGGSYEQYF.

To note about this clone: The same CDR3 also results from other DNA sequences found in this sample. The chain carries TRBV7-9 and TRBJ2-7; no clear D. In germline, CDR1 is SEHNR, CDR2 FQNEAQ (reference sequence). CDR3 length: 13 residues. V lost 5 bases to trimming and J lost 0 bases, with 8 bases between them. CDR3 residues: CASSPSSSYEQYF. CDR3 nucleotides: TGTGCCAGCAGCCCATCCAGCTCCTACGAGCAGTACTTC.

J is TRBJ2-5 and V is TRBV6-6, with D unclear. V lost 3 bases to trimming and J lost 10 bases, with 12 bases between them. This CDR3 comprises 12 residues. In germline, CDR1 is MNHNY, CDR2 SVGAGI (reference sequence). The CDR3 sequence is CASSYELLVQYF. CDR3 bases: TGTGCCAGCAGTTATGAACTGCTGGTCCAGTACTTC.